The present T cell receptor beta chain was sequenced within a study of identical twins. Details on this clonotype: As yet, its antigen is unknown.

General observations from the study: Donors were not followed over many years; analysis was cross-sectional. Alpha sequences out of frame and shared by twins had excess low generation probability.

CDR3 size: 14 residues. V was shortened by 1 base and J by 7 bases, with 11 bases between the two germline ends. Looked up from germline, CDR1 is LGHNA and CDR2 is YSLEER. Each CDR3 protein gets one entry after TCRdb re-called the 5' RACE reads with MiXCR. The sample contains 1.5 million to 2 million distinct CDR3 sequences, 25% to 35% of which appear only once. The clonotype was recovered from a newborn girl in good health. The chain is built from TRBV4-3 and TRBJ2-1, with D hard to call. Specimen: cord blood. In DNA, the CDR3 is TGCGCCAGCAGCCAAGTTGAAGGGATGAATGAGCAGTTCTTC. Its protein product is CASSQVEGMNEQFF.